This TCR beta chain was recovered during a study of shared clonotypes between healthy human individuals. The V end lost 4 bases, the J end lost 6 bases, and 17 bases lay between the germline ends. CDR1 and CDR2 (germline): SGHDT, YYEEEE. The CDR3 has 14 amino acids. It was at deep level that the assay was run. Original data processing: ImmunoSEQ output lacked quality scores and full-length reads, limiting matched filtering. TCRdb keeps only in-frame clones here, not all; method: immunoSEQ multiplex PCR. V, J and clone size are those of that table, while D and trimming were read from the DNA. The profile covers under 2,500,000 clones, with around 95% appearing a single time and around 0.13% taken by the ten largest.

The sequence was obtained from a man between 18 and 29 years old in good health. Sequencing was performed on naive CD4+ T cells sorted from blood. Described subset: CD45RA+ positively selected. The chain recombines TRBV5-6 with TRBJ2-7; D is ambiguous. Written as DNA, the CDR3 is TGTGCCAGCAGCCGCCGGATCCAGTTAGGCGAGCAGTACTTC. As protein: CASSRRIQLGEQYF. Combining the CDR3 with reference TRBV5-6 and TRBJ2-7 gives the whole variable domain DAGVTQSPTHLIKTRGQQVTLRCSPKSGHDTVSWYQQALGQGPQFIFQYYEEEERQRGNFPDRFSGHQFPNYSSELNVNALLLGDSALYLCASSRRIQLGEQYFGPGTRLTVT.